This T cell receptor beta chain was retrieved from a study of neurological immune-mediated disorders. Looked up from germline, CDR1 is DFQATT and CDR2 is SNEGSKA (reference sequence). The CDR3 runs 16 residues. V lost 3 bases to trimming and J lost 4 bases, with 20 bases between them. Study-level points and caveats: Falling below healthy controls, multiple sclerosis showed the least TCR clonal expansion, while HTLV-1-associated myelopathy showed the most. CDR3 amino acid sequences of expanded clones were not shared across subjects, a result suggesting private repertoires in all groups.

The unsorted libraries were prepared from 2 million PBMCs (stored at -80 C). With 10-nucleotide random UMIs included, cDNA was synthesized by 5'RACE. MiXCR, run by TCRdb on the 5' RACE reads, gives a single entry per CDR3 protein. The repertoire holds roughly 31,000 distinct CDR3 sequences, with approximately 4.5% as singletons. This clonotype is medium-sized. Its antigen is undetermined. The sample consisted of PBMCs. The J gene is TRBJ2-3, the V gene TRBV20-1; possible D gene TRBD1, 6 bases. This clonotype originated in a man younger than 30 in good health. The CDR3, as DNA: TGCAGTGCTAGGGGATTTGCATCGGACAGTTCAGATACGCAGTATTTT. It is translated as CSARGFASDSSDTQYF.